The sequence of this T cell receptor beta chain was determined in a study of technical replicates of blood from several donors. The CDR3 length is 18 residues. CDR1 is SGHRS and CDR2 is YFSETQ in the germline V gene. The V and J ends lost 3 bases and 2 bases, in that order; junction bases with no gene match: 15. This table comes from immunoSEQ multiplex PCR, and its TCRdb copy is limited to in-frame clones, with some not included. The table has 85,000 to 100,000 clones, more than 90% seen once; the top ten hold about 0.24%. The clonotype originates from a human donor in good health. The sample consisted of T cells isolated from PBMCs. This sequence joins TRBV5-1 and TRBJ2-7; TRBD1 matches 9 bases. As DNA, the CDR3 is TGCGCCAGCAGCTCCGGGACAGGGCCCTTCCCAACAACCTACGAGCAGTACTTC. It encodes CASSSGTGPFPTTYEQYF.